The 27 T cell receptor beta chains presented below share a single source sample, sequenced in a study of cytomegalovirus exposure and HLA in healthy donors. With 60 Vbeta and 13 Jbeta primers, the PCR was carried out. Here immunoSEQ multiplex PCR was the method, and the copy in TCRdb shows in-frame clones only, minus some. The repertoire includes roughly 130,000 clones, roughly 80% of them detected once, and around 3.3% sits in the top ten. Sequencing used PBMCs. The receptors were gathered from a male donor in good health and CMV-seronegative.

V is TRBV18 and J is TRBJ2-2, with D perhaps matching TRBD2 (5 bases). V lost 2 bases and J lost 3, with 7 bases in between. The CDR3 extends over 14 amino acids. Germline V gene lookup returns CDR1 KGHSH and CDR2 LQKENI. The CDR3 spells CASSPWGDTGELFF. The DNA for the CDR3 is TGTGCCAGCTCACCATGGGGAGACACCGGGGAGCTGTTTTTT.

The rearrangement links TRBV4-3 to TRBJ2-3; TRBD2 aligns across 10 bases. The germline V gene encodes CDR1 LGHNA and CDR2 YSLEER. This CDR3 has 16 amino acids. V was clipped by 0 bases and J by 7 bases; unmatched bases: 7. CDR3 sequence: CASSQDSSGGAHTQYF. For the CDR3, the DNA is TGCGCCAGCAGCCAAGATTCGAGCGGGGGGGCCCATACGCAGTATTTT.

This clone was observed a handful of times. The chain uses TRBV29-1 and TRBJ1-2, with TRBD1 identical over 8 bases. V lost 7 bases, J lost 8 bases, and 15 bases stayed unmatched. CDR1 and CDR2 from the germline V gene are SQVTM and ANQGSEA. CDR3 length equals 14 residues. CDR3 bases: TGCAGCGCATCAAATGCAGGGGGCTTCGGAGGCTACACCTTC. It is translated as CSASNAGGFGGYTF.

The chain links TRBV19 to TRBJ2-5; D call uncertain. The J call may be faulty, since TRBJ2-7 better matches the DNA end. CDR3 length equals 11 residues. CDR1 and CDR2 (germline): LNHDA, SQIVND (reference sequence). For the CDR3, the DNA is TGTGCCAGTAGCCCGAGGAACGAGCAGTACTTC. Translating it yields CASSPRNEQYF.

In its sample, this clone was seen a few times. The chain combines TRBV28 with TRBJ2-7; tentative D call: TRBD1 (5 bases). Trimming removed 3 bases from V and 3 bases from J, with 6 bases in between. Germline V gene sequence: CDR1 MDHEN, CDR2 SYDVKM. This CDR3 is built from 12 residues. This CDR3 reads CASSFQGYEQYF. CDR3 bases: TGTGCCAGCAGTTTCCAGGGCTACGAGCAGTACTTC.

The chain joins TRBV27 to TRBJ1-2, with 9 bases matching TRBD1. Germline-derived CDR1 and CDR2 are MNHEY and SMNVEV (reference sequence). The V gene end was trimmed by 2 bases and the J gene end by 8 bases; junction bases not matched to a gene: 12. This CDR3 contains 16 residues. The CDR3 DNA follows: TGTGCCAGCAGTTTAACCCTGCCGGGACAGGGCGGCGGCTACACCTTC. Amino acid sequence: CASSLTLPGQGGGYTF.

This chain connects TRBV6-4 to TRBJ2-1; 12 nucleotides agree with TRBD1. The J segment lost 6 bases and the V segment lost 0 bases, leaving 3 bases of the junction unmatched. CDR3 size: 16 residues. The germline gives CDR1 MRHNA, CDR2 SNTAGT. CDR3 protein: CASSDSPGQGANEQFF. CDR3 bases: TGTGCCAGCAGTGACTCTCCGGGACAGGGGGCCAATGAGCAGTTCTTC.

The V and J genes are TRBV30 and TRBJ2-3; 7 nucleotides agree with TRBD1. V shed 1 base and J 0 bases; nucleotides not matched to a gene: 4. The CDR3 loop spans 15 amino acids. Germline CDR1 reads GTSNPN; CDR2 reads SVGIG (reference sequence). The CDR3: CAWSETGWSTDTQYF. CDR3 nucleotide sequence: TGTGCCTGGAGTGAGACAGGGTGGAGCACAGATACGCAGTATTTT.

The rearrangement links TRBV18 to TRBJ1-5; weak D call: TRBD1 (5 bases). CDR3 length: 15 residues. Trimming removed 4 bases from V and 1 base from J, with 11 bases in between. Germline V CDR1 and CDR2: KGHSH, LQKENI. The CDR3 reads CASSLQGRSNQPQHF. The CDR3 DNA reads as TGTGCCAGCTCACTCCAGGGTCGAAGCAATCAGCCCCAGCATTTT.

The gene calls are TRBV6-5 and TRBJ1-1, with unresolved D. Germline-derived CDR1 and CDR2 are MNHEY and SVGAGI. The CDR3 spans 16 residues. V shed 0 bases and J shed 6 bases, with 17 bases lying between them. In nucleotides, the CDR3 is TGTGCCAGCAGTTACTCCTCGGGAGGCAGGAGGGCTGAAGCTTTCTTT. Its translation: CASSYSSGGRRAEAFF.

CDR3 nucleotide sequence: TGTGCCAGCAGAACCGGGACAGGGCCCTCTGGAAACACCATATATTTT. Its protein product is CASRTGTGPSGNTIYF. The chain is built from TRBV6-6 and TRBJ1-3; 9 nucleotides match TRBD1. Germline V gene lookup returns CDR1 MNHNY and CDR2 SVGAGI (reference sequence). CDR3 length equals 16 residues. The V and J ends lost 6 bases and 0 bases, in that order; junction bases with no gene match: 6.

Remarks on this clone: The identical CDR3 is also encoded by other nucleotide sequences in the sample. This chain uses TRBV6-5 with TRBJ2-3; TRBD2 might be the D (5 bases). CDR1 and CDR2 from the germline V gene are MNHEY and SVGAGI. This CDR3 region has 15 residues. Trimming shortened V by 4 bases and J by 0 bases, and 11 bases separated the two germline ends. CDR3 DNA: TGTGCCAGCAGTTCCCAATGGACTAGCACAGATACGCAGTATTTT. Its translation is CASSSQWTSTDTQYF.

The chain recombines TRBV6-5 with TRBJ1-1, with TRBD1 matching over 8 bases. This CDR3 spans 14 amino acids. V lost 4 bases and J lost 7; bases outside the gene matches: 8. In germline, CDR1 is MNHEY, CDR2 SVGAGI. CDR3 nucleotide sequence: TGTGCCAGCAGTTTATCCAGGGGGCCCAGTGAAGCTTTCTTT. Amino acid sequence: CASSLSRGPSEAFF.

V gene TRBV7-9 combines with J gene TRBJ1-1, with TRBD1 as a possible D gene (6 bases). The CDR3 extends over 16 amino acids. Germline CDR1 reads SEHNR; CDR2 reads FQNEAQ (reference sequence). The DNA for the CDR3 is TGTTCCAACCTCCCGCTCATGGGGGGGGCGAACACTGAAGCTTTCTTT. Amino acids: CSNLPLMGGANTEAFF.

This chain links TRBV19 with TRBJ2-1; 9 nucleotides agree with TRBD2. Trimming removed 10 bases from V and 6 bases from J; junction bases left unmatched: 10. This CDR3 contains 14 residues. The germline V gene has CDR1 LNHDA and CDR2 SQIVND (reference sequence). CDR3 DNA sequence: TGTGCCACATCCCCGGGACTAGCTTTCAATGAGCAGTTCTTC. As protein: CATSPGLAFNEQFF.

The rearrangement links TRBV30 to TRBJ1-3, with D tentatively TRBD1 (5 bases). This CDR3 is 11 amino acids long. Germline V lookup: CDR1 GTSNPN, CDR2 SVGIG (reference sequence). The CDR3 DNA is TGTACCGGACACTCTGGAAACACCATATATTTT. It codes for CTGHSGNTIYF.

CDR3 in amino acids: CASSWRSGNTEAFF. The DNA of the CDR3 is TGTGCCAGCAGCTGGAGGAGCGGGAACACTGAAGCTTTCTTT. The chain joins TRBV5-6 to TRBJ1-1, with unresolved D. Trimming took 3 bases from V and 1 from J, leaving 10 bases between them. This CDR3 has 14 residues. Germline loops: CDR1 SGHDT, CDR2 YYEEEE.

The rearrangement links TRBV7-9 to TRBJ1-1; D gene ambiguous. Germline V gene sequence: CDR1 SEHNR, CDR2 FQNEAQ (reference sequence). This CDR3 region has 14 residues. V lost 4 bases to trimming and J lost 10 bases, with 19 bases between them. The chain's CDR3 is CASSSKRIKTRAFF. In DNA, the CDR3 is TGTGCCAGCAGCTCTAAAAGAATAAAGACTCGAGCTTTCTTT.

The CDR3 loop reads CASSWRRDYEQYF. The CDR3, as DNA: TGTGCCAGCAGCTGGCGGAGGGACTACGAGCAGTACTTC. The chain carries TRBV7-9 and TRBJ2-7; a possible D gene is TRBD2 (6 bases). V lost 4 bases to trimming and J lost 3 bases, with 10 bases between them. CDR3 length: 13 residues. Germline lookup yields CDR1 SEHNR and CDR2 FQNEAQ (reference sequence).

This clone is labeled as medium-sized (0.01 to 0.1%). V usage is TRBV14 and J usage is TRBJ2-2; D may be TRBD1 (5 bases). There are 17 residues in the CDR3. The germline V gene encodes CDR1 SGHDN and CDR2 FVKESK. The V end was cut by 2 bases, the J end by 7 bases, with 20 bases between. DNA for the CDR3: TGTGCCAGCAGCCAACTCCAGGGCCCTAAGTCCAGCGGGGAGCTGTTTTTT. Amino acid sequence: CASSQLQGPKSSGELFF.

The CDR3 coding sequence is TGTGCCAGCAGCTTAGAAGGGGATCAGCCCCAGCATTTT. Protein sequence: CASSLEGDQPQHF. The gene calls are TRBV7-6 and TRBJ1-5, with D perhaps matching TRBD1 (5 bases). The CDR3 runs 13 residues. The V end was cut by 1 base, the J end by 5 bases, with 6 bases between. The V gene's germline CDR1 is SGHVS and CDR2 FNYEAQ.

This clone was seen only once. The chain joins TRBV5-5 to TRBJ1-1; weak D call: TRBD1 (6 bases). The CDR3 length is 16 residues. Germline values: CDR1 SGHKS, CDR2 YYEKEE (reference sequence). The V end lost 3 bases, the J end lost 4 bases, and 19 bases lay between the germline ends. CDR3 DNA sequence: TGTGCCAGCAGCTACGGTCAACAGGGTAAGGGCACTGAAGCTTTCTTT. Amino acid sequence: CASSYGQQGKGTEAFF.

J is TRBJ2-1 and V is TRBV5-4; 11 positions match TRBD2. This CDR3 is 13 amino acids long. Germline loops: CDR1 SGHNT, CDR2 YYREEE (reference sequence). The J segment lost 10 bases and the V segment lost 2 bases, leaving 2 bases of the junction unmatched. This CDR3 reads CASSLLAGDEQFF. The CDR3 bases are TGTGCCAGCAGCTTACTAGCGGGAGACGAGCAGTTCTTC.

The V and J genes are TRBV29-1 and TRBJ2-7, with 11 positions matching TRBD1. The CDR3 loop spans 14 amino acids. Germline lookup yields CDR1 SQVTM and CDR2 ANQGSEA. V was clipped by 7 bases and J by 2 bases; unmatched bases: 7. Here the CDR3 reads CSAEGTGGTYEQYF. As DNA, the CDR3 is TGCAGCGCCGAGGGGACAGGGGGGACCTACGAGCAGTACTTC.

V is TRBV19 and J is TRBJ2-1; 10 bases match TRBD2. Per the germline V gene, CDR1 is LNHDA and CDR2 is SQIVND (reference sequence). The CDR3 has 14 residues. J lost 6 bases, V lost 5 bases, and 4 bases had no gene match. Written as DNA, the CDR3 is TGTGCCAGTAGTCCTCTAGCGGGAGTCAATGAGCAGTTCTTC. Translating gives CASSPLAGVNEQFF.

V usage is TRBV5-4 and J usage is TRBJ2-4; 15 bases are a match to TRBD2. Germline lookup yields CDR1 SGHNT and CDR2 YYREEE (reference sequence). The CDR3 sequence is 18 residues long. V shed 5 bases and J 0 bases; nucleotides not matched to a gene: 6. CDR3 loop: CASSNGLAGGLAKNIQYF. CDR3 bases: TGTGCCAGCAGTAACGGACTAGCGGGGGGGTTAGCCAAAAACATTCAGTACTTC.

V gene TRBV29-1 combines with J gene TRBJ2-1; TRBD2 matches at 8 bases. The germline V gene encodes CDR1 SQVTM and CDR2 ANQGSEA. V dropped 6 bases and J dropped 3; count of bases not matched to a gene: 10. There are 15 residues in the CDR3. This CDR3 reads CSVVGERGNYNEQFF. In DNA form, the CDR3 reads TGCAGCGTCGTAGGGGAGCGGGGGAACTACAATGAGCAGTTCTTC.